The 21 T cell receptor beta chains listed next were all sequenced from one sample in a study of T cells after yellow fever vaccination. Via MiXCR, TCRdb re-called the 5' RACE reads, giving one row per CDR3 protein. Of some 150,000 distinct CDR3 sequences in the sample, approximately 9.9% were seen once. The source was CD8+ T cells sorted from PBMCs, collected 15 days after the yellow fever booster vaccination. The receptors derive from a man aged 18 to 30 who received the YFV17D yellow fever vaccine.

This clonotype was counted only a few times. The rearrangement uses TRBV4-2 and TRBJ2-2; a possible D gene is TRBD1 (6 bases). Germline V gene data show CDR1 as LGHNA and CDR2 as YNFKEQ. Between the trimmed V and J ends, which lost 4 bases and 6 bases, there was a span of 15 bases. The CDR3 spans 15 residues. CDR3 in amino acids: CASSPRTDIAGELFF. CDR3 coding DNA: TGTGCCAGCAGCCCCCGGACAGATATCGCCGGGGAGCTGTTTTTT.

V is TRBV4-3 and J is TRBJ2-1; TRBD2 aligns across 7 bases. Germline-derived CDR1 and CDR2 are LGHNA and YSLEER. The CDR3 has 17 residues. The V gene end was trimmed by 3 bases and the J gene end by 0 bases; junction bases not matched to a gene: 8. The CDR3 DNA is TGCGCCAGCAGCCATCCATCTAGCGGTAGCTCCTACAATGAGCAGTTCTTC. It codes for CASSHPSSGSSYNEQFF.

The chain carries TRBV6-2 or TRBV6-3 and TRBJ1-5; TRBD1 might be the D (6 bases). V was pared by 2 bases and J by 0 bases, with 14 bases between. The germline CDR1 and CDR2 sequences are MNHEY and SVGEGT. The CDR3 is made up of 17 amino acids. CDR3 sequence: CASSYPSTGHSNQPQHF. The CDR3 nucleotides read TGTGCCAGCAGTTACCCCTCGACAGGACATAGCAATCAGCCCCAGCATTTT.

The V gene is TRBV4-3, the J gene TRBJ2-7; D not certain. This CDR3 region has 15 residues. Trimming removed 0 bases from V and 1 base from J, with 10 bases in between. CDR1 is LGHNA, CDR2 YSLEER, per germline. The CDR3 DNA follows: TGCGCCAGCAGCCAAGATCGCGCGGAGTCCTACGAGCAGTACTTC. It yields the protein CASSQDRAESYEQYF.

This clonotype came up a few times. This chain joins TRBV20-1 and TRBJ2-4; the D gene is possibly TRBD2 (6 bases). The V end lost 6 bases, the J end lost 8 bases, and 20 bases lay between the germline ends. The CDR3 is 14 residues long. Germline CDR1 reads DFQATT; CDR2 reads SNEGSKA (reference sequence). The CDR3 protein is CSATWGVKSDIQYF. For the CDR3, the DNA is TGCAGTGCAACCTGGGGGGTTAAGTCTGACATTCAGTACTTC.

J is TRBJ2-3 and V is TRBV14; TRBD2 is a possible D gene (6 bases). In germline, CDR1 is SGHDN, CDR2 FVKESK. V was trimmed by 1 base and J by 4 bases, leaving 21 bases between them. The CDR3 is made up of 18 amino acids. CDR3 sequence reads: CASSQVEEGSWGADTQYF. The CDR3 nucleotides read TGTGCCAGCAGCCAAGTGGAAGAAGGCTCGTGGGGGGCAGATACGCAGTATTTT. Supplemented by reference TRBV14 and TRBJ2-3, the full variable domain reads EAGVTQFPSHSVIEKGQTVTLRCDPISGHDNLYWYRRVMGKEIKFLLHFVKESKQDESGMPNNRFLAERTGGTYSTLKVQPAELEDSGVYFCASSQVEEGSWGADTQYFGPGTRLTVL.

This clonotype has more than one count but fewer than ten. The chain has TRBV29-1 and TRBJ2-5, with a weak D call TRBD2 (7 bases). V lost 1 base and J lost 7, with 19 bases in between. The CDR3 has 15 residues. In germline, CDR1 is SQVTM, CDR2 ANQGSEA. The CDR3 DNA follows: TGCAGCGTTGAAGTTATTGAGGGGGGGGACGGGACCCAGTACTTC. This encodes CSVEVIEGGDGTQYF.

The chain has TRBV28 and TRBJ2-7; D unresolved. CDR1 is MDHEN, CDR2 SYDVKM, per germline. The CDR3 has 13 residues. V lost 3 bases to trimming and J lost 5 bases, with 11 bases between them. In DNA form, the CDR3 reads TGTGCCAGCAGTTTCGGGTGGGCAAACGAGCAGTACGTC. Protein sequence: CASSFGWANEQYV.

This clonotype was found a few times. CDR3 residues: CASSLGVGGRADTQYF. The DNA for the CDR3 is TGTGCCAGCAGCTTAGGGGTGGGGGGGCGTGCAGATACGCAGTATTTT. This chain links TRBV7-8 with TRBJ2-3, with D possibly being TRBD2 (7 bases). V lost 1 base to trimming and J lost 4 bases, with 15 bases between them. This CDR3 has 16 amino acids. Germline assignment: CDR1 SGHVS and CDR2 FQNEAQ. Full variable domain (missing parts from reference TRBV7-8 and TRBJ2-3): GAGVSQSPRYKVAKRGQDVALRCDPISGHVSLFWYQQALGQGPEFLTYFQNEAQLDKSGLPSDRFFAERPEGSVSTLKIQRTQQEDSAVYLCASSLGVGGRADTQYFGPGTRLTVL.

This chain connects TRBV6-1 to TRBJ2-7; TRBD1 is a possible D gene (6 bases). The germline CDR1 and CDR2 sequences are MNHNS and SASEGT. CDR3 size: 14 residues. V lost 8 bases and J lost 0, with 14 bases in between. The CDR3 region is CASYDRRSSYEQYV. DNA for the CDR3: TGTGCCAGCTACGACAGGCGGAGCTCCTACGAGCAGTACGTC.

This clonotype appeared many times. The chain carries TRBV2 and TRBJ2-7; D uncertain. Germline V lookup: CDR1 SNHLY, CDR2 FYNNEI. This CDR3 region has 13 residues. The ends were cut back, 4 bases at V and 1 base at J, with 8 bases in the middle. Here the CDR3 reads CASSGLDSYEQYF. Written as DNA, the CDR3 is TGTGCCAGCAGTGGATTGGATTCCTACGAGCAGTACTTC.

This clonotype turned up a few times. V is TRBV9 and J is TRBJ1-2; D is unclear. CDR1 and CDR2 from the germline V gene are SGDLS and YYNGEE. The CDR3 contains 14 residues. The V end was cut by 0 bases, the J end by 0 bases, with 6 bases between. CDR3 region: CASSVDSANYGYTF. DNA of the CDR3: TGTGCCAGCAGCGTAGACTCCGCTAACTATGGCTACACCTTC.

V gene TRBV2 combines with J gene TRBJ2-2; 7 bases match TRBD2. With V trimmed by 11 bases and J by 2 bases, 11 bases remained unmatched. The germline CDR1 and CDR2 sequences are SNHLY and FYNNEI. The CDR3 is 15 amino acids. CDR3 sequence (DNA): TGTGCCGGAGTAAACCCGGGACTAAACACCGGGGAGCTGTTTTTT. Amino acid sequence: CAGVNPGLNTGELFF.

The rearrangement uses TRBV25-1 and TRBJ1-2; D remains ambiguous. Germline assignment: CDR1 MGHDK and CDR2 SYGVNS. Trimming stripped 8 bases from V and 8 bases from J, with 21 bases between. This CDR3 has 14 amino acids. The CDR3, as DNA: TGTGCCAGCCTATCCGCTTCGGGCACCGCCGGCTACACCTTC. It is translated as CASLSASGTAGYTF.

The CDR3 spells CASSPRQGAVEGTEAFF. The CDR3 DNA is TGTGCCAGCAGCCCGAGACAGGGGGCGGTTGAGGGCACTGAAGCTTTCTTT. The rearrangement joins TRBV9 to TRBJ1-1; 10 bases are a match to TRBD1. This CDR3 is built from 17 residues. V lost 4 bases and J lost 4; bases outside the gene matches: 13. In germline, CDR1 is SGDLS, CDR2 YYNGEE.

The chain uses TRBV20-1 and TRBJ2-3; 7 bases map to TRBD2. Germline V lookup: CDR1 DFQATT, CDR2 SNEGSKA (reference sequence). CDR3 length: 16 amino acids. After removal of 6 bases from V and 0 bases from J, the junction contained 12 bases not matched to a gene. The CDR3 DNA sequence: TGCAGTGCGTGTGAATCTAGCGGTCCTAGCACAGATACGCAGTATTTT. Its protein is CSACESSGPSTDTQYF.

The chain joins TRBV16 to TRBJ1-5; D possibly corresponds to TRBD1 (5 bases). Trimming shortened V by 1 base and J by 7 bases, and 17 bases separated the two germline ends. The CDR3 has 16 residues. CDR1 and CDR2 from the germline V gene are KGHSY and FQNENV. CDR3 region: CASSQFRGGEDQPQHF. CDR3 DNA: TGTGCCAGCAGCCAATTTCGGGGAGGGGAGGACCAGCCCCAGCATTTT.

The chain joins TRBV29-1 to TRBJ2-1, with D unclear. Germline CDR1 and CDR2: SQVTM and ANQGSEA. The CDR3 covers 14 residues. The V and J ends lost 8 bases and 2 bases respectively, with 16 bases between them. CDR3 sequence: CSLLMENTYNEQFF. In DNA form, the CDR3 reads TGCAGCCTCCTTATGGAGAATACCTACAATGAGCAGTTCTTC.

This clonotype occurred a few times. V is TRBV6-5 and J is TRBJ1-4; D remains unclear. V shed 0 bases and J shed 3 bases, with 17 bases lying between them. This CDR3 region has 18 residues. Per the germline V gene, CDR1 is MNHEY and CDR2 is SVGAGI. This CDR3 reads CASSYSIQDGWANEKLFF. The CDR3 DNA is TGTGCCAGCAGTTACTCGATCCAGGATGGATGGGCTAATGAAAAACTGTTTTTT.

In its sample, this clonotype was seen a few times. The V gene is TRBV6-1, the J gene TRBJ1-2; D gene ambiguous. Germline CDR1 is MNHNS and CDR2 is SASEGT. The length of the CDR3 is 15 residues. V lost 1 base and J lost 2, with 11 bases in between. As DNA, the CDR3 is TGTGCCAGCAGTGAAGTTCCAGCGGCCAACTATGGCTACACCTTC. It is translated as CASSEVPAANYGYTF.

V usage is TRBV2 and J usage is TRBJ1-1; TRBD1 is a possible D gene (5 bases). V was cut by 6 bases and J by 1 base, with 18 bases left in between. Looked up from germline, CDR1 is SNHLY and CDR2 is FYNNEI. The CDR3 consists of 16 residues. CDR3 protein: CASSAQGSGGNTEAFF. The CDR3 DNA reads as TGTGCCAGCAGCGCTCAAGGGTCGGGGGGGAACACTGAAGCTTTCTTT.